These 12 T cell receptor beta chains were all obtained from the same sample, sequenced in a study of neurological immune-mediated disorders. TCRdb reprocessed the 5' RACE reads with MiXCR, giving one entry per CDR3 protein. The data contain 30,000 to 45,000 distinct CDR3 sequences, under 13% of them singletons. The specimen was PBMCs. Receptors originate from a woman aged 25 to 39 with HTLV-1-associated myelopathy (HAM/TSP).

This clonotype was counted many times. V and J are TRBV29-1 and TRBJ1-1; D is unclear. This CDR3 has 14 amino acids. Germline-derived CDR1 and CDR2 are SQVTM and ANQGSEA. V lost 6 bases and J 0 bases, leaving 14 bases between the germline ends. In nucleotides, the CDR3 is TGCAGCGTCAGGCCAGAAAGACTGAACACTGAAGCTTTCTTT. This sequence encodes CSVRPERLNTEAFF.

This clonotype was found many times. The chain employs TRBV12-3 or TRBV12-4 and TRBJ1-6; the D is unclear. The CDR3 totals 13 residues. V shed 3 bases and J shed 10 bases, with 10 bases lying between them. Here the CDR3 DNA reads TGTGCCAGCAGTTTGCGATTAATGTCACCCCTCCACTTT. Its translation: CASSLRLMSPLHF.

This clonotype was recorded only once. It is unclear where the CDR3 begins or ends on the DNA, so no DNA is shown, and the CDR3 is as TCRdb lists it. The chain links TRBV7-2 to TRBJ1-1. With termini counted, the CDR3 has 23 amino acids. CDR1 and CDR2 from the germline V gene are SGHTA and FQGNSA. CDR3 sequence: CASSFYICSARDGEEARDVGAFF.

This clonotype was seen repeatedly, ten times or more. The J gene is TRBJ1-6, the V gene TRBV20-1; no clear D gene. This CDR3 has 14 amino acids. Germline lookup yields CDR1 DFQATT and CDR2 SNEGSKA (reference sequence). Trimming stripped 1 base from V and 5 bases from J, with 9 bases between. For the CDR3, the DNA is TGCAGTGCTAGAGGGGGATGGAATAATTCACCCCTCCACTTT. Protein: CSARGGWNNSPLHF.

In its sample, this clonotype was seen many times. V and J are TRBV28 and TRBJ1-2; D is undetermined. The CDR3 length is 12 residues. Trimming removed 3 bases at V and 8 bases at J, with 10 bases between. CDR1 is MDHEN, CDR2 SYDVKM, per germline. The CDR3 region has the DNA TGTGCCAGCAGTTTTAAGGTCTACGGCTACACCTTC. It yields the protein CASSFKVYGYTF.

This clonotype was detected ten times or more. The chain uses TRBV12-3 or TRBV12-4 and TRBJ2-7; no reliable D call. This CDR3 region has 11 residues. V was clipped by 5 bases and J by 6 bases, with 8 bases between them. The CDR3 DNA reads TGTGCCAGCAGTGGGCCAAGCGAGCAGTACTTC. This encodes CASSGPSEQYF.

This clonotype has at least ten counts. CDR3 residues: CSARDRLAGGYNEQFF. In DNA, the CDR3 is TGCAGTGCTAGAGACCGGCTAGCGGGGGGCTACAATGAGCAGTTCTTC. V is TRBV20-1 and J is TRBJ2-1, with 11 positions matching TRBD2. V lost 0 bases, J lost 3 bases, and 4 bases stayed unmatched. There are 16 residues in the CDR3. Germline loops: CDR1 DFQATT, CDR2 SNEGSKA (reference sequence).

The chain joins TRBV7-6 to TRBJ2-2, with 12 nucleotides matching TRBD1. This CDR3 is 18 amino acids long. V trimming: 5 bases; J trimming: 16 bases; junction bases outside the gene matches: 23. Per germline, CDR1 SGHVS and CDR2 FNYEAQ. DNA of the CDR3: TGTGCCAGCAGCCCACAAGGGACAGGGGGCGTGGGCACCGGGGAGACGTTTTTT. Its translation: CASSPQGTGGVGTGETFF. Filled out from reference TRBV7-6 and TRBJ2-2, the complete variable domain reads GAGVSQSPRYKVTKRGQDVALRCDPISGHVSLYWYRQALGQGPEFLTYFNYEAQQDKSGLPNDRFSAERPEGSISTLTIQRTEQRDSAMYRCASSPQGTGGVGTGETFFGEGSRLTVL.

This clonotype was seen at least ten times. CDR3 residues: CASSFSGGTDTQYF. DNA of the CDR3: TGTGCCAGCAGCTTTAGCGGGGGGACAGATACGCAGTATTTT. The V gene is TRBV7-9, the J gene TRBJ2-3; 10 bases match TRBD2. Germline V gene lookup returns CDR1 SEHNR and CDR2 FQNEAQ (reference sequence). After removal of 3 bases from V and 3 bases from J, the junction contained 0 bases not matched to a gene. The CDR3 length is 14 residues.

This clonotype was detected many times. The chain carries TRBV5-1 and TRBJ2-7; 8 nucleotides match TRBD1. Germline lookup yields CDR1 SGHRS and CDR2 YFSETQ. This CDR3 has 15 amino acids. The V segment lost 5 bases and the J segment 0 bases; nucleotides outside the gene matches: 7. The DNA of the CDR3 is TGCGCCAGCAGTAAAGGGGGACAGGCCTCCTACGAGCAGTACTTC. It codes for CASSKGGQASYEQYF.

At least ten counts were recorded for this clonotype. The chain carries TRBV7-2 and TRBJ2-3, with D perhaps TRBD1 or TRBD2 (5 bases each). This CDR3 has 17 residues. The V end was cut by 5 bases, the J end by 4 bases, with 22 bases between. The germline V gene has CDR1 SGHTA and CDR2 FQGNSA. The chain's CDR3 is CASSRGSGPTSADTQYF. CDR3 DNA sequence: TGTGCCAGCAGCCGTGGCTCGGGACCCACGAGTGCAGATACGCAGTATTTT.

This clonotype was seen at least ten times. The V and J genes are TRBV2 and TRBJ2-3; 11 bases align to TRBD2. CDR3 length: 15 residues. CDR1 SNHLY and CDR2 FYNNEI come from the germline V gene. Trimming cost V 5 bases and J 1 base; bases outside gene matches: 2. The CDR3 DNA is TGTGCCAGCAGTCTAGCGGGGGGCGGCACAGATACGCAGTATTTT. Its translation is CASSLAGGGTDTQYF. The full variable domain, rest sourced from reference TRBV2 and TRBJ2-3, is EPEVTQTPSHQVTQMGQEVILRCVPISNHLYFYWYRQILGQKVEFLVSFYNNEISEKSEIFDDQFSVERPDGSNFTLKIRSTKLEDSAMYFCASSLAGGGTDTQYFGPGTRLTVL.